The clone carrying this T cell receptor (beta chain) showed up many times. Its antigen is not known. Via MiXCR, TCRdb re-called the RACE reads, giving one row per CDR3 protein. The sample records approximately 89,000 distinct CDR3 sequences, 5% to 8.5% being singletons. The entry originates in a study of human T cells and chemical hapten exposure. About the study: Across the whole study, which lasted around 25 weeks, patients were given diphenylcyclopropenone on the scalp once a week. Study-wide results and caveats: Sensitization with DPC brought no change to TCRs above 1 in 1000 in frequency.

Noted time point: patch test 2, 6 weeks after DPC sensitization. Treatment here: therapeutic diphenylcyclopropenone sensitization with weekly scalp DPC. The CDR3 runs 16 residues. Trimming removed 3 bases from V and 3 bases from J; junction bases left unmatched: 11. Germline V lookup: CDR1 DFQATT, CDR2 SNEGSKA (reference sequence). The sequence was obtained from a woman in her twenties or thirties with alopecia areata. Some clones in this sample may be carry-over from other donors' samples. Material: whole blood, obtained in connection with sensitization to the hapten diphenylcyclopropenone (DPC). This chain connects TRBV20-1 to TRBJ1-2; 9 bases align to TRBD1. In nucleotides, the CDR3 is TGCAGTGCTAGGGTCTTGCGGGACAGGGAAGACTATGGCTACACCTTC. It encodes CSARVLRDREDYGYTF.